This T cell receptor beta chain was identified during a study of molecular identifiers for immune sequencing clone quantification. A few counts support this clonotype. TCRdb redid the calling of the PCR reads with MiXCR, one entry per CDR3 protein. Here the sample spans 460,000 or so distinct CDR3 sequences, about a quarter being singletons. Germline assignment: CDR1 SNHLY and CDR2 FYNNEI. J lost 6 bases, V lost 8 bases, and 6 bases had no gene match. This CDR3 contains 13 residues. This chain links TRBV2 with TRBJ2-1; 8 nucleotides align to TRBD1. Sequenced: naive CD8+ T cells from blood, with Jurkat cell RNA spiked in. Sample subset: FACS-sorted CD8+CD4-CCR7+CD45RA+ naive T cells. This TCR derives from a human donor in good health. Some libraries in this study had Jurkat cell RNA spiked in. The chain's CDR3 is CASGTGFGNEQFF. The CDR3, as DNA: TGTGCCAGCGGGACAGGCTTTGGCAATGAGCAGTTCTTC.